This TCR beta chain was captured by sequencing in a study of blood T cell repertoires in COVID-19. The CDR3 consists of 15 residues. Per the germline V gene, CDR1 is SEHNR and CDR2 is FQNEAQ (reference sequence). V lost 5 bases and J 0 bases, leaving 13 bases between the germline ends. Data came from immunoSEQ multiplex PCR; TCRdb stores just in-frame clones and leaves some out. The sample carries about 280,000 clones, around 86% recorded once. V and J are TRBV7-9 and TRBJ2-5, with D maybe TRBD2 (6 bases). Sequenced input: peripheral blood. The clonotype was recovered from a man aged 40-50 years with active or convalescent COVID-19. The CDR3 loop is CASSPVTSNQETQYF. CDR3 DNA sequence: TGTGCCAGCAGCCCCGTGACTAGTAACCAAGAGACCCAGTACTTC.